The 32 T cell receptor beta chains given below trace back to one sample, sequenced in a study of blood T cell repertoires in COVID-19. Sequencing was performed with immunoSEQ multiplex PCR; in TCRdb, only in-frame clones are kept and a portion is missing. This table has about 140,000 clones, about 87% appearing once. The sequenced sample was peripheral blood. The receptors come from a human donor in a cohort sampled during active COVID-19.

The V gene is TRBV5-1, the J gene TRBJ2-2, with 9 bases aligning to TRBD1. Germline loops: CDR1 SGHRS, CDR2 YFSETQ. V gave up 10 bases and J gave up 5 bases; unmatched junction bases: 9. The CDR3 is 14 amino acids. The CDR3 sequence: CASGTGLYTGELFF. The CDR3 coding sequence is TGCGCCTCCGGGACAGGGTTATATACCGGGGAGCTGTTTTTT.

This chain uses TRBV3-1 (or the pseudogene TRBV3-2) with TRBJ1-2; 8 nucleotides agree with TRBD1. The CDR3 has 15 amino acids. V lost 0 bases, J lost 4 bases, and 4 bases stayed unmatched. The V gene's germline CDR1 is LGHDT and CDR2 YNNKEL (reference sequence). The CDR3 region is CASSQDWGQVYGYTF. Here the CDR3 DNA reads TGTGCCAGCAGCCAAGATTGGGGACAGGTCTATGGCTACACCTTC.

The rearrangement links TRBV5-1 to TRBJ1-5; 8 nucleotides agree with TRBD1. This CDR3 comprises 16 residues. The J segment lost 1 base and the V segment lost 3 bases, leaving 6 bases of the junction unmatched. The germline CDR1 and CDR2 sequences are SGHRS and YFSETQ. This CDR3 reads CASSSDRVGSNQPQHF. CDR3 coding DNA: TGCGCCAGCAGCTCGGACAGGGTCGGCAGCAATCAGCCCCAGCATTTT.

This chain connects TRBV11-3 to TRBJ2-7; tentatively, D is TRBD1 (6 bases). Germline V CDR1 and CDR2: SGHNT, YENEEA. V dropped 8 bases and J dropped 5 bases, with 13 bases sitting between them. The CDR3 totals 12 residues. The CDR3 is CASRQQGHEQYF. The CDR3 DNA reads as TGTGCCAGCCGTCAACAGGGCCACGAGCAGTACTTC.

The sample holds one count of this clone. The CDR3 sequence: CASKLRDEQFF. The CDR3 nucleotides read TGTGCCAGCAAACTGCGCGATGAGCAGTTCTTC. The chain employs TRBV7-8 and TRBJ2-1; no reliable D call. This CDR3 spans 11 amino acids. The germline V gene encodes CDR1 SGHVS and CDR2 FQNEAQ. The V and J ends lost 7 bases and 8 bases respectively, with 9 bases between them.

This clone is a singleton in its sample. This rearrangement joins TRBV2 to TRBJ2-7, with 13 bases fitting TRBD2. The CDR3 extends over 13 amino acids. Germline-derived CDR1 and CDR2 are SNHLY and FYNNEI. V gave up 10 bases and J gave up 3 bases; unmatched junction bases: 3. CDR3 sequence: CATRTSGSYEQYV. CDR3 nucleotides: TGTGCCACTCGGACTAGCGGGAGCTACGAGCAGTACGTC.

This clone has ten or more counts. The V and J genes are TRBV6-2 or TRBV6-3 and TRBJ2-7; weak D call: TRBD2 (5 bases). This CDR3 is built from 14 residues. Germline V gene data show CDR1 as MNHEY and CDR2 as SVGEGT. Trimming removed 5 bases from V and 0 bases from J, with 11 bases in between. In nucleotides, the CDR3 is TGTGCCAGCAGTCCGGCTAGCTACTCCTACGAGCAGTACGTC. Amino acids: CASSPASYSYEQYV.

The CDR3 sequence is CATSTGRGGQETQYF. CDR3 bases: TGTGCCACCTCCACGGGGCGGGGGGGCCAAGAGACCCAGTACTTC. The chain is built from TRBV13 and TRBJ2-5; TRBD2 matches at 9 bases. Germline CDR1 PRHDT, CDR2 FYEKMQ (reference sequence). This CDR3 comprises 15 residues. The V segment lost 10 bases and the J segment 1 base; nucleotides outside the gene matches: 10.

The gene calls are TRBV4-3 and TRBJ1-2; 8 bases match TRBD1. The CDR3 is 17 amino acids. Germline values: CDR1 LGHNA, CDR2 YSLEER. J lost 4 bases, V lost 0 bases, and 10 bases had no gene match. As DNA, the CDR3 is TGCGCCAGCAGCCAAGATGTTGGACAGGGATCTCTCTATGGCTACACCTTC. It codes for CASSQDVGQGSLYGYTF.

The chain couples TRBV7-9 to TRBJ1-1, with D uncertain. V lost 5 bases and J lost 4, with 11 bases in between. The germline V gene encodes CDR1 SEHNR and CDR2 FQNEAQ (reference sequence). The CDR3 has 13 amino acids. The CDR3 is CASSQERTTEAFF. In DNA form, the CDR3 reads TGTGCCAGCAGCCAGGAGCGGACCACTGAAGCTTTCTTT.

The chain combines TRBV11-2 with TRBJ2-2; D might be TRBD2 (6 bases). Germline V lookup: CDR1 SGHAT, CDR2 FQNNGV. This CDR3 has 15 residues. V was pared by 3 bases and J by 2 bases, with 10 bases between. CDR3 DNA: TGTGCCAGCAGCTTGGGCGGGAAAAACACCGGGGAGCTGTTTTTT. Translated: CASSLGGKNTGELFF.

In this sample, this clone turned up once. The rearrangement joins TRBV28 to TRBJ2-1; TRBD2 matches at 10 bases. V trimming: 5 bases; J trimming: 2 bases; junction bases outside the gene matches: 12. The V gene's germline CDR1 is MDHEN and CDR2 SYDVKM. CDR3 length: 18 residues. The CDR3 protein is CASSPLGVAGGPYNEQFF. CDR3 nucleotides: TGTGCCAGCAGTCCCCTGGGGGTAGCGGGAGGCCCCTACAATGAGCAGTTCTTC.

The CDR3 DNA reads as TGTGCCAGCAGTTTACTAGGGACAACGCAGTATTTT. Amino acids: CASSLLGTTQYF. This chain links TRBV12-3 or TRBV12-4 with TRBJ2-3; weak D call: TRBD1 (6 bases). V lost 2 bases to trimming and J lost 9 bases, with 9 bases between them. The CDR3 sequence is 12 residues long.

The chain links TRBV12-5 to TRBJ1-1; no definite D call. V dropped 3 bases and J dropped 4 bases, with 9 bases sitting between them. In germline, CDR1 is LGHNT, CDR2 FRNRAP. The CDR3 consists of 13 residues. CDR3 coding DNA: TGTGCTAGTGGTTTTTCAAGAGGCACTGAAGCTTTCTTT. It specifies CASGFSRGTEAFF.

As DNA, the CDR3 is TGTGCCAGTCAAAAGGACAGGGGGCGAACTGAAGCTTTCTTT. Its translation is CASQKDRGRTEAFF. This chain joins TRBV19 and TRBJ1-1; TRBD1 matches at 11 bases. V dropped 8 bases and J dropped 5; count of bases not matched to a gene: 7. Looked up from germline, CDR1 is LNHDA and CDR2 is SQIVND (reference sequence). This CDR3 region has 14 residues.

In this sample, this clone turned up once. Other DNA sequences in the sample encode the same CDR3. This chain uses TRBV12-3 or TRBV12-4 with TRBJ2-7; tentative D call: TRBD2 (5 bases). The CDR3 is made up of 11 amino acids. The germline V and J ends were trimmed by 8 bases and 3 bases, with 8 bases remaining between them. The CDR3 sequence is CASSRGYEQYV. CDR3 nucleotide sequence: TGTGCCAGCTCACGGGGCTACGAGCAGTACGTC.

The chain combines TRBV6-5 with TRBJ1-5; D might be TRBD1 (5 bases). With 6 bases removed from V and 7 bases from J, the gap between germline ends came to 19 bases. The CDR3 length is 15 residues. Germline V gives CDR1 MNHEY, CDR2 SVGAGI. The CDR3 loop is CASSPGPGEGQPQHF. The CDR3 region has the DNA TGTGCCAGCAGCCCAGGTCCGGGGGAGGGCCAGCCCCAGCATTTT.

This chain connects TRBV7-2 to TRBJ1-5, with D perhaps TRBD1 (5 bases). The CDR3 loop spans 13 amino acids. CDR1 is SGHTA and CDR2 is FQGNSA in the germline V gene. V dropped 3 bases and J dropped 6 bases, with 9 bases sitting between them. This CDR3 reads CASSFGGGQPQHF. CDR3 in DNA: TGTGCCAGCAGCTTTGGGGGGGGTCAGCCCCAGCATTTT.

The CDR3 nucleotides are TGTGCCAGCAGCTTGACCAGCCAAGGGAGTAATTCACCCCTCCACTTT. Translation gives CASSLTSQGSNSPLHF. The rearrangement uses TRBV5-4 and TRBJ1-6, with D hard to call. This CDR3 is 16 amino acids long. Germline assignment: CDR1 SGHNT and CDR2 YYREEE (reference sequence). Trimming pared 1 base from V and 6 bases from J, leaving 14 bases between.

The rearrangement links TRBV15 to TRBJ2-3; tentative D call: TRBD2 (6 bases). The CDR3 is 16 amino acids. Germline-derived CDR1 and CDR2 are LNHNV and YYDKDF (reference sequence). Trimming cost V 1 base and J 6 bases, with 17 bases left between them. The CDR3 region is CATSRGRGTGGDTQYF. The CDR3 coding sequence is TGTGCCACCAGCAGAGGCCGAGGGACTGGCGGTGATACGCAGTATTTT.

CDR3 in DNA: TGTGCCAGCAGCCAAGGGACCGGCGGGACAGAGAGATGCTATGGCTACACCTTC. It codes for CASSQGTGGTERCYGYTF. This rearrangement joins TRBV3-1 (or the pseudogene TRBV3-2) to TRBJ1-2; 7 positions match TRBD1. V lost 1 base to trimming and J lost 4 bases; unmatched junction nucleotides: 15. Germline V gene lookup returns CDR1 LGHDT and CDR2 YNNKEL (reference sequence). The CDR3 has 18 residues.

V and J are TRBV15 and TRBJ1-1, with a possible D match to TRBD1 (5 bases). V was shortened by 2 bases and J by 11 bases, with 18 bases between the two germline ends. The CDR3 has 14 amino acids. Looked up from germline, CDR1 is LNHNV and CDR2 is YYDKDF (reference sequence). CDR3 DNA: TGTGCCACCAGCAGACCTGGACTCGGAGGGGCGGCTTTCTTT. This sequence encodes CATSRPGLGGAAFF.

This rearrangement joins TRBV7-2 to TRBJ1-2, with D unresolved. The CDR3 is 14 residues long. V was trimmed by 1 base and J by 4 bases, leaving 10 bases between them. The germline V gene encodes CDR1 SGHTA and CDR2 FQGNSA. The CDR3 protein is CASSLDAVLYGYTF. As DNA, the CDR3 is TGTGCCAGCAGCTTAGACGCAGTGCTCTATGGCTACACCTTC.

The CDR3 DNA is TGTGCCAGCAGTTTAGCGGGTGAGGGTTACAATGAGCAGTTCTTC. Translating it yields CASSLAGEGYNEQFF. The V call is TRBV28, the J call TRBJ2-1; D perhaps matches TRBD2 (5 bases). Trimming left V 2 bases short and J 4 bases short, with 12 bases between. Germline CDR1 is MDHEN and CDR2 is SYDVKM. This CDR3 is 15 amino acids long.

The table lists this clone with a count of one. The chain couples TRBV19 to TRBJ1-5; 9 bases line up with TRBD1. Germline V gene sequence: CDR1 LNHDA, CDR2 SQIVND (reference sequence). Trimming removed 6 bases from V and 7 bases from J; junction bases left unmatched: 7. The CDR3 loop spans 14 amino acids. The CDR3 region is CASSQTGGSQPQHF. In nucleotides, the CDR3 is TGTGCCAGTAGCCAAACAGGGGGCAGCCAGCCCCAGCATTTT.

This clone came up a few times. The chain links TRBV9 to TRBJ1-3; D ambiguous. CDR1 and CDR2 (germline): SGDLS, YYNGEE. The V and J ends lost 4 bases and 0 bases respectively, with 8 bases between them. The CDR3 is 14 residues long. The CDR3 protein is CASSLTNSGNTIYF. The CDR3 nucleotides read TGTGCCAGCAGCCTTACAAACTCTGGAAACACCATATATTTT.

The chain has TRBV6-2 or TRBV6-3 and TRBJ2-1; TRBD1 matches at 9 bases. Per the germline V gene, CDR1 is MNHEY and CDR2 is SVGEGT. The CDR3 has 17 residues. The V and J ends lost 2 bases and 0 bases, in that order; junction bases with no gene match: 5. The CDR3: CASSYPQGAISYNEQFF. CDR3 nucleotides: TGTGCCAGCAGTTACCCACAGGGGGCGATCTCCTACAATGAGCAGTTCTTC.

CDR3 protein: CASSGGGAGTDTQYF. DNA of the CDR3: TGTGCCAGCTCGGGGGGAGGGGCGGGCACAGATACGCAGTATTTT. The chain combines TRBV6-5 with TRBJ2-3; 7 nucleotides match TRBD2. The V gene's germline CDR1 is MNHEY and CDR2 SVGAGI. This CDR3 is 15 amino acids long. Trimming took 8 bases from V and 1 from J; bases not matched to a gene: 9.

The CDR3 coding sequence is TGCGCCAGCAGCCCACGCCCCAGGGGGGTTCGAACTGAAGCTTTCTTT. This codes for CASSPRPRGVRTEAFF. The V call is TRBV5-1, the J call TRBJ1-1, with TRBD1 matching 7 bases. There are 16 residues in the CDR3. Per the germline V gene, CDR1 is SGHRS and CDR2 is YFSETQ. The trim removed 4 bases at V and 5 bases at J, leaving 14 bases unmatched.

V and J are TRBV16 and TRBJ1-5; TRBD1 matches 7 bases. This CDR3 has 14 residues. V dropped 2 bases and J dropped 8; count of bases not matched to a gene: 6. Germline V CDR1 and CDR2: KGHSY, FQNENV. CDR3 residues: CASSQTIQGEPQHF. DNA for the CDR3: TGTGCCAGCAGCCAAACAATCCAGGGGGAGCCCCAGCATTTT.

J is TRBJ2-7 and V is TRBV12-3 or TRBV12-4, with D possibly TRBD2 on 6 matching bases. Between the trimmed V and J ends, which lost 6 bases and 4 bases, there was a span of 7 bases. This CDR3 is built from 11 residues. The CDR3 coding sequence is TGTGCCAGCAGCGGGGGTTACGAGCAGTACTTC. Protein product: CASSGGYEQYF.

This clone has just one count. The chain recombines TRBV11-1 with TRBJ1-1; a possible D gene is TRBD1 (6 bases). Germline CDR1 is SGHAT and CDR2 is FQDESV (reference sequence). CDR3 size: 15 residues. Trimming shortened V by 5 bases and J by 1 base, and 14 bases separated the two germline ends. CDR3 sequence reads: CASSARTVGNTEAFF. DNA for the CDR3: TGTGCCAGCAGCGCCCGGACAGTAGGGAACACTGAAGCTTTCTTT.